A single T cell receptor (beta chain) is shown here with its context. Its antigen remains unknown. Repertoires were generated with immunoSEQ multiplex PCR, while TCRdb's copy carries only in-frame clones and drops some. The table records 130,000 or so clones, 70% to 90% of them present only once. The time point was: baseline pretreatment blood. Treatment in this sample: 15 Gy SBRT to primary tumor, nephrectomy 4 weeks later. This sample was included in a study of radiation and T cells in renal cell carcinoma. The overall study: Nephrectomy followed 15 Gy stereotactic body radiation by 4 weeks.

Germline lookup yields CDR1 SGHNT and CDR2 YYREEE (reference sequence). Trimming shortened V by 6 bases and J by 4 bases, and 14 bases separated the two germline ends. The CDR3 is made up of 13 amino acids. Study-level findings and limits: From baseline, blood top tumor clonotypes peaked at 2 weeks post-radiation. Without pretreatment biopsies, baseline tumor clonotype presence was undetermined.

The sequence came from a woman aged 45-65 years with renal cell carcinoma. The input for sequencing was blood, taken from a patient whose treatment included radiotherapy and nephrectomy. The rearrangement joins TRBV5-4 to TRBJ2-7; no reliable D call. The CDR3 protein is CASNSPGSYEQYF. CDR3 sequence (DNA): TGTGCCAGCAACTCCCCTGGTTCGTACGAGCAGTACTTC.